The 2 T cell receptor beta chains below were found in one sample sequenced in a study of breast tumors, draining lymph nodes, adjacent tissues. TCRdb re-called the multiplex PCR reads with MiXCR, one entry per CDR3 protein. The data hold more than 6,500 distinct CDR3 sequences, with over 40% observed a single time. The sample comprised tumor-adjacent breast tissue. All receptors derive from a female donor with breast cancer. Some clones in this sample may be carry-over from other donors' samples.

At least ten counts were recorded for this clonotype. V and J are TRBV28 and TRBJ2-5, with D unresolved. The ends were cut back, 2 bases at V and 2 bases at J, with 15 bases in the middle. The CDR3 is made up of 16 amino acids. Germline CDR1 and CDR2: MDHEN and SYDVKM. CDR3 loop: CASSLGSGGLQETQYF. The CDR3 DNA follows: TGTGCCAGCAGTTTAGGTAGTGGCGGCTTACAAGAGACCCAGTACTTC.

This chain uses TRBV12-3 or TRBV12-4 with TRBJ2-7; 16 bases agree with TRBD2. The CDR3 totals 21 residues. Trimming took 2 bases from V and 1 from J; bases not matched to a gene: 14. This CDR3 reads CASSLINRFGTSGRGSYEQYF. CDR3 DNA: TGTGCCAGCAGTTTAATTAATCGGTTTGGGACTAGCGGGAGGGGGTCCTACGAGCAGTACTTC.